These 15 T cell receptor beta chains came from one sample sequenced in a study of T cells after yellow fever vaccination. TCRdb analysed the 5' RACE reads with MiXCR anew, one entry per CDR3 protein. The sample holds about 200,000 distinct CDR3 sequences, less than 3.5% seen once. Sequenced here: CD4+ T cells sorted from PBMCs, sampled 10 days after the yellow fever booster vaccination. The receptors originated from a man younger than 30 who received the YFV17D yellow fever vaccine.

V usage is TRBV14 and J usage is TRBJ2-6; D is uncertain. This CDR3 region has 14 residues. Germline CDR1 SGHDN, CDR2 FVKESK. The V end was cut by 4 bases, the J end by 0 bases, with 4 bases between. In DNA form, the CDR3 reads TGTGCCAGCAGCCCGCACTCTGGGGCCAACGTCCTGACTTTC. Its protein is CASSPHSGANVLTF.

This clonotype has only a few counts. CDR3 sequence reads: CSAEGGLGSPLHF. The CDR3 region has the DNA TGCAGTGCCGAAGGGGGACTGGGATCACCCCTCCACTTT. The V and J genes are TRBV20-1 and TRBJ1-6, with D tentatively TRBD1 (6 bases). V gave up 6 bases and J gave up 10 bases, with 16 bases separating them. The CDR3 consists of 13 residues. Germline V gene sequence: CDR1 DFQATT, CDR2 SNEGSKA (reference sequence).

This clonotype was seen many times. V gene TRBV7-2 combines with J gene TRBJ1-2, with D perhaps matching TRBD1 (5 bases). V lost 5 bases to trimming and J lost 8 bases, with 15 bases between them. The CDR3 is 13 amino acids. Per the germline V gene, CDR1 is SGHTA and CDR2 is FQGNSA. The CDR3 loop is CASSGPAGRGYTF. CDR3 nucleotide sequence: TGTGCCAGCAGCGGGCCAGCAGGGCGGGGCTACACCTTC.

The table lists this clonotype with many counts. The chain combines TRBV4-3 with TRBJ1-2; D gene uncertain. Germline V CDR1 and CDR2: LGHNA, YSLEER. The length of the CDR3 is 12 residues. The V gene lost 0 bases and the J gene lost 9 bases, with 8 bases spanning the gap. CDR3: CASSQDWESYTF. CDR3 in DNA: TGCGCCAGCAGCCAAGATTGGGAGAGCTACACCTTC.

This clonotype turned up a few times. This chain connects TRBV20-1 to TRBJ2-1; 14 bases map to TRBD2. The germline V gene has CDR1 DFQATT and CDR2 SNEGSKA (reference sequence). The CDR3 is 16 amino acids. With V trimmed by 0 bases and J by 11 bases, 9 bases remained unmatched. The CDR3 here is CSARDPRTSGGNKQFF. CDR3 in DNA: TGCAGTGCTAGAGACCCTCGGACTAGCGGGGGGAACAAGCAGTTCTTC.

The chain joins TRBV5-1 to TRBJ1-1; D not resolved. The CDR3 runs 14 residues. Germline loops: CDR1 SGHRS, CDR2 YFSETQ. V lost 4 bases and J 4 bases, leaving 14 bases between the germline ends. The DNA for the CDR3 is TGCGCCAGCAGCCCCGGCCCCCTGGGCACTGAAGCTTTCTTT. It is translated as CASSPGPLGTEAFF.

This clonotype was seen many times. The gene calls are TRBV12-5 and TRBJ2-1; possible D gene TRBD2, 5 bases. Trimming pared 6 bases from V and 0 bases from J, leaving 18 bases between. This CDR3 contains 17 residues. Germline-derived CDR1 and CDR2 are LGHNT and FRNRAP. CDR3 protein: CASGRATPGSSYNEQFF. CDR3 DNA: TGTGCTAGTGGCCGAGCGACCCCGGGGAGCTCCTACAATGAGCAGTTCTTC. Variable domain in full (rest from reference TRBV12-5 and TRBJ2-1): DARVTQTPRHKVTEMGQEVTMRCQPILGHNTVFWYRQTMMQGLELLAYFRNRAPLDDSGMPKDRFSAEMPDATLATLKIQPSEPRDSAVYFCASGRATPGSSYNEQFFGPGTRLTVL.

Ten or more counts support this clonotype. V usage is TRBV5-4 and J usage is TRBJ2-3, with 8 bases aligning to TRBD1. Germline assignment: CDR1 SGHNT and CDR2 YYREEE (reference sequence). J was trimmed by 3 bases and V by 5 bases; bases with no gene match: 11. The CDR3 extends over 16 amino acids. This CDR3 is CASSSPDRVLTDTQYF. CDR3 coding DNA: TGTGCCAGCAGTTCCCCGGACAGGGTGTTAACAGATACGCAGTATTTT.

The table lists this clonotype with a few counts. The genes are TRBV27 and TRBJ1-1, with D uncertain. The CDR3 is 14 amino acids. Trimming took 6 bases from V and 0 from J, leaving 11 bases between them. Germline V gene sequence: CDR1 MNHEY, CDR2 SMNVEV (reference sequence). CDR3 coding DNA: TGTGCCAGCAGCCCGGACCGGGTGAACACTGAAGCTTTCTTT. Its protein is CASSPDRVNTEAFF.

This clonotype occurred a few times. The chain links TRBV20-1 to TRBJ2-7; D gene unclear. Germline assignment: CDR1 DFQATT and CDR2 SNEGSKA (reference sequence). Trimming stripped 4 bases from V and 4 bases from J, with 11 bases between. The length of the CDR3 is 12 residues. DNA for the CDR3: TGCAGTGCTAAAGACGGTTTGTACGAGCAGTACTTC. Encoded protein: CSAKDGLYEQYF.

In its sample, this clonotype was seen many times. The chain couples TRBV9 to TRBJ2-5, with D tentatively TRBD2 (5 bases). Deletions cut 1 base from V and 2 bases from J, with 9 bases between. Germline loops: CDR1 SGDLS, CDR2 YYNGEE. This CDR3 has 14 residues. The CDR3 DNA reads as TGTGCCAGCAGCGTAACGGGGATTCAAGAGACCCAGTACTTC. This sequence encodes CASSVTGIQETQYF.

This chain joins TRBV7-9 and TRBJ1-2; D is unresolved. The V gene lost 3 bases and the J gene lost 5 bases, with 7 bases spanning the gap. Germline CDR1 SEHNR, CDR2 FQNEAQ (reference sequence). There are 12 residues in the CDR3. Written as DNA, the CDR3 is TGTGCCAGCAGCTTGGGCCGGTATGGCTACACCTTC. Amino acid sequence: CASSLGRYGYTF.

This clonotype was counted between two and nine times. The J gene is TRBJ1-6, the V gene TRBV7-9; a possible D gene is TRBD1 (6 bases). This CDR3 region has 15 residues. With 6 bases removed from V and 6 bases from J, the gap between germline ends came to 15 bases. Per germline, CDR1 SEHNR and CDR2 FQNEAQ (reference sequence). Here the CDR3 DNA reads TGTGCCAGCAGAACACAGGGAATGACTAATTCACCCCTCCACTTT. Its protein product is CASRTQGMTNSPLHF.

There are many counts of this clonotype. The rearrangement joins TRBV5-1 to TRBJ2-5; D tentatively reads TRBD1 or TRBD2 (5 bases each). CDR3 length equals 13 residues. Germline loops: CDR1 SGHRS, CDR2 YFSETQ. The V end lost 4 bases, the J end lost 2 bases, and 9 bases lay between the germline ends. The CDR3 here is CASSPGRQETQYF. CDR3 DNA sequence: TGCGCCAGCAGCCCGGGACGGCAAGAGACCCAGTACTTC.

The rearrangement uses TRBV27 and TRBJ2-5, with D unclear. This CDR3 has 15 amino acids. Trimming took off 3 bases at V and 5 bases at J, with 16 bases between the two ends. Germline CDR1 reads MNHEY; CDR2 reads SMNVEV (reference sequence). CDR3 loop: CASSLEQSTRETQYF. The CDR3 nucleotides are TGTGCCAGCAGTTTGGAACAGTCCACCAGGGAGACCCAGTACTTC.